Below are 26 T cell receptor beta chains sequenced from a single sample in a study of blood T cell repertoires in COVID-19. The protocol was immunoSEQ multiplex PCR, while the TCRdb copy is restricted to in-frame clones and leaves out a portion. The top ten clones hold under 3% of a sample with around 110,000 clones, 75% to 90% of them seen once. Sequenced sample: peripheral blood. The receptors come from a man younger than 40 with acute or convalescent COVID-19.

This clone came up once. The rearrangement links TRBV10-2 to TRBJ2-1, with 9 bases aligning to TRBD1. Germline V gene sequence: CDR1 WSHSY, CDR2 SAAADI. After removal of 4 bases from V and 8 bases from J, the junction contained 3 bases not matched to a gene. The CDR3 is 13 amino acids. This CDR3 reads CASSVRQGDEQFF. In DNA, the CDR3 is TGCGCCAGCAGTGTAAGACAGGGGGATGAGCAGTTCTTC.

V is TRBV9 and J is TRBJ2-1; D gene unclear. Germline assignment: CDR1 SGDLS and CDR2 YYNGEE. The CDR3 spans 12 residues. The ends were cut back, 4 bases at V and 9 bases at J, with 11 bases in the middle. The CDR3 coding sequence is TGTGCCAGCAGCCCGATTTTGAGTGAGCAGTTCTTC. The encoded protein is CASSPILSEQFF.

V gene TRBV19 combines with J gene TRBJ1-2; D might be TRBD1 (6 bases). Germline CDR1 and CDR2: LNHDA and SQIVND (reference sequence). This CDR3 has 13 amino acids. Trimming shortened V by 8 bases and J by 6 bases, and 16 bases separated the two germline ends. The CDR3 sequence: CASDETGINGYTF. Written as DNA, the CDR3 is TGTGCCAGTGACGAAACAGGGATAAATGGCTACACCTTC.

This chain uses TRBV9 with TRBJ2-3; 8 nucleotides line up with TRBD1. This CDR3 contains 14 residues. The germline CDR1 and CDR2 sequences are SGDLS and YYNGEE. With V trimmed by 8 bases and J by 5 bases, 10 bases remained unmatched. CDR3 sequence reads: CASSTGTGLDTQYF. The CDR3 DNA follows: TGTGCCAGTTCCACCGGGACAGGATTAGATACGCAGTATTTT. Filled out from reference TRBV9 and TRBJ2-3, the complete variable domain reads DSGVTQTPKHLITATGQRVTLRCSPRSGDLSVYWYQQSLDQGLQFLIQYYNGEERAKGNILERFSAQQFPDLHSELNLSSLELGDSALYFCASSTGTGLDTQYFGPGTRLTVL.

The chain links TRBV30 to TRBJ1-3; D is uncertain. The CDR3 extends over 14 amino acids. V was shortened by 1 base and J by 0 bases, with 7 bases between the two germline ends. CDR1 GTSNPN and CDR2 SVGIG come from the germline V gene (reference sequence). The CDR3 reads CAWSGGLSGNTIYF. The CDR3 nucleotides read TGTGCCTGGAGTGGAGGTCTCTCTGGAAACACCATATATTTT.

This clone appeared a few times. The V call is TRBV12-3 or TRBV12-4, the J call TRBJ2-7, with a possible D match to TRBD2 (6 bases). Trimming cost V 6 bases and J 6 bases, with 12 bases left between them. The CDR3 consists of 12 residues. CDR3 coding DNA: TGTGCCAGCAGAGCCCCCGGGGGCGAGCAGTACGTC. This gives the protein CASRAPGGEQYV.

V and J are TRBV6-2 or TRBV6-3 and TRBJ2-7, with TRBD2 matching over 13 bases. J lost 2 bases, V lost 0 bases, and 1 base had no gene match. The CDR3 runs 16 residues. Germline CDR1 reads MNHEY; CDR2 reads SVGEGT. The CDR3 sequence is CASSYSGTSGAYEQYF. CDR3 bases: TGTGCCAGCAGTTACTCGGGGACTAGCGGGGCCTACGAGCAGTACTTC.

The chain employs TRBV30 and TRBJ2-1; D is uncertain. There are 14 residues in the CDR3. Per the germline V gene, CDR1 is GTSNPN and CDR2 is SVGIG (reference sequence). V lost 5 bases to trimming and J lost 3 bases, with 14 bases between them. For the CDR3, the DNA is TGTGCCTGGGACGCTAGGCGGCACTACAATGAGCAGTTCTTC. Translating gives CAWDARRHYNEQFF.

This clone was counted at least ten times. V is TRBV3-1 (or the pseudogene TRBV3-2) and J is TRBJ1-4; tentative D call: TRBD1 (5 bases). Germline V CDR1 and CDR2: LGHDT, YNNKEL (reference sequence). V was pared by 3 bases and J by 7 bases, with 15 bases between. The CDR3 has 15 residues. The CDR3 DNA reads TGTGCCAGCAGCCAGGCAGGGTCGTGGGGTGAAAAACTGTTTTTT. Translated: CASSQAGSWGEKLFF.

The DNA for the CDR3 is TGTGCCAGCAGCTTGAAAAGCACGGGGGGGGACTATGGCTACACCTTC. This encodes CASSLKSTGGDYGYTF. The chain couples TRBV5-4 to TRBJ1-2; D may be TRBD1 (5 bases). The germline CDR1 and CDR2 sequences are SGHNT and YYREEE (reference sequence). V was pared by 1 base and J by 3 bases, with 16 bases between. This CDR3 contains 16 residues.

The chain combines TRBV1 with TRBJ1-2; the table's D call TRBD1 went unverified against the DNA. TRBV1 is classified as a pseudogene. The length of the CDR3 is 15 residues. As DNA, the CDR3 is TGCACCAGCAGCCAAAACGGACAAGGTGTATGGGGCTACACCTTC. Encoded protein: CTSSQNGQGVWGYTF.

This clone is a singleton in its sample. This chain connects TRBV6-6 to TRBJ2-2, with 7 bases lining up with TRBD2. The CDR3 loop spans 15 amino acids. V gave up 2 bases and J gave up 4 bases; unmatched junction bases: 4. Per germline, CDR1 MNHNY and CDR2 SVGAGI (reference sequence). This CDR3 is CASSYLAVATGELFF. The CDR3 DNA reads as TGTGCCAGCAGTTACCTAGCGGTGGCCACCGGGGAGCTGTTTTTT.

The sample holds a few counts of this clone. The chain links TRBV5-8 to TRBJ1-2; TRBD1 agrees at 7 bases. V was pared by 5 bases and J by 4 bases, with 8 bases of the junction left unmatched. The germline V gene has CDR1 SGHTS and CDR2 YDEGEE. The CDR3 runs 14 residues. The CDR3 DNA reads TGTGCCAGCAGGCCCCCCAACAGGGGCTATGGCTACACCTTC. Protein product: CASRPPNRGYGYTF.

This clone was observed a single time. The chain carries TRBV4-2 and TRBJ1-1; D is ambiguous. Germline CDR1 reads LGHNA; CDR2 reads YNFKEQ. There are 14 residues in the CDR3. V was pared by 1 base and J by 10 bases, with 16 bases between. CDR3 sequence (DNA): TGTGCCAGCAGCCAAGGCGAATCCGCTCGGAGAGCTTTCTTT. Translating gives CASSQGESARRAFF.

The chain couples TRBV5-6 to TRBJ2-5; D may be TRBD1 (6 bases). V lost 4 bases, J lost 2 bases, and 15 bases lay in between. CDR3 size: 15 residues. Germline loops: CDR1 SGHDT, CDR2 YYEEEE. CDR3 residues: CASSRGQWAQETQYF. The CDR3 DNA is TGTGCCAGCAGCCGAGGACAGTGGGCTCAAGAGACCCAGTACTTC.

This chain links TRBV19 with TRBJ2-1; weak D call: TRBD2 (7 bases). Trimming shortened V by 6 bases and J by 10 bases, and 19 bases separated the two germline ends. This CDR3 is built from 14 residues. CDR1 is LNHDA, CDR2 SQIVND, per germline (reference sequence). The CDR3 region is CASSRWGGRGEQFF. CDR3 DNA sequence: TGTGCCAGTAGCCGGTGGGGGGGCCGAGGGGAGCAGTTCTTC.

The chain couples TRBV4-1 to TRBJ2-1, with 8 bases lining up with TRBD2. J gave up 3 bases and V 0 bases, and 7 bases lay outside the gene matches. The CDR3 runs 17 residues. CDR1 is MGHRA and CDR2 is YSYEKL in the germline V gene. The CDR3 nucleotides read TGCGCCAGCAGCCAAGAGTTTAGGCTAGCGGGCTACAATGAGCAGTTCTTC. Protein product: CASSQEFRLAGYNEQFF.

The gene calls are TRBV5-1 and TRBJ1-2, with D tentatively TRBD1 (5 bases). The CDR3 length is 15 residues. Germline loops: CDR1 SGHRS, CDR2 YFSETQ. V was shortened by 5 bases and J by 0 bases, with 14 bases between the two germline ends. CDR3 amino acids: CASRYSMTANYGYTF. CDR3 DNA sequence: TGCGCCAGCAGATATTCCATGACAGCTAACTATGGCTACACCTTC.

The V and J genes are TRBV5-3 and TRBJ1-1; possibly TRBD1 for D (5 bases). TRBV5-3 is placed among ORFs of uncertain function. CDR3 size: 14 residues. V lost 4 bases and J lost 6, with 16 bases in between. The CDR3: CARSPQQDLAEAFF. The CDR3, as DNA: TGTGCCAGAAGCCCCCAACAGGACCTAGCTGAAGCTTTCTTT.

This clone came up a few times. V is TRBV9 and J is TRBJ1-5; D is possibly TRBD1 (5 bases). Trimming left V 2 bases short and J 5 bases short, with 8 bases between. The germline V gene has CDR1 SGDLS and CDR2 YYNGEE. The length of the CDR3 is 13 residues. DNA for the CDR3: TGTGCCAGCAGCGTCAGGGATCATCAGCCCCAGCATTTT. The encoded protein is CASSVRDHQPQHF.

The rearrangement links TRBV6-5 to TRBJ1-6; the D is unclear. V dropped 2 bases and J dropped 10 bases, with 12 bases sitting between them. Germline assignment: CDR1 MNHEY and CDR2 SVGAGI. The CDR3 consists of 14 residues. The CDR3, as DNA: TGTGCCAGCAGTTACGAGGGTGTAAGGTCACCCCTCCACTTT. Its protein is CASSYEGVRSPLHF.

This chain links TRBV4-2 with TRBJ2-6; TRBD2 agrees at 8 bases. V lost 0 bases, J lost 0 bases, and 7 bases stayed unmatched. Germline V gene sequence: CDR1 LGHNA, CDR2 YNFKEQ. CDR3 size: 19 residues. CDR3: CASSQELLAADSGANVLTF. CDR3 bases: TGTGCCAGCAGCCAAGAGTTACTAGCGGCAGACTCTGGGGCCAACGTCCTGACTTTC.

This chain links TRBV4-1 with TRBJ1-2; TRBD1 aligns across 8 bases. Germline V gene sequence: CDR1 MGHRA, CDR2 YSYEKL. The CDR3 extends over 14 amino acids. V dropped 2 bases and J dropped 4; count of bases not matched to a gene: 3. The CDR3 sequence is CASSQLQGGYGYTF. In DNA form, the CDR3 reads TGCGCCAGCAGCCAACTACAGGGGGGCTATGGCTACACCTTC.

The genes are TRBV27 and TRBJ2-7; 7 bases are shared with TRBD2. V shed 3 bases, J shed 4 bases, and the junction held 3 bases outside the gene matches. This CDR3 spans 13 amino acids. Looked up from germline, CDR1 is MNHEY and CDR2 is SMNVEV (reference sequence). Here the CDR3 reads CASSLGAGYEQYV. CDR3 sequence (DNA): TGTGCCAGCAGTTTGGGAGCGGGGTACGAGCAGTACGTC.

This clone was detected a few times. The chain combines TRBV5-4 with TRBJ2-7, with 8 bases lining up with TRBD2. Germline loops: CDR1 SGHNT, CDR2 YYREEE (reference sequence). Trimming at V came to 4 bases and at J to 6 bases, leaving 15 bases not matched to a gene. This CDR3 spans 16 amino acids. The CDR3 nucleotides read TGTGCCAGCAGCACCGGGGGGGCCGGGAAGTCTGCCGAGCAGTACTTC. Translation gives CASSTGGAGKSAEQYF. Combining the CDR3 with reference TRBV5-4 and TRBJ2-7 gives the whole variable domain ETGVTQSPTHLIKTRGQQVTLRCSSQSGHNTVSWYQQALGQGPQFIFQYYREEENGRGNFPPRFSGLQFPNYSSELNVNALELDDSALYLCASSTGGAGKSAEQYFGPGTRLTVT.

Here the CDR3 reads CASSQVGSDEQFF. DNA of the CDR3: TGCGCCAGCAGCCAAGTGGGGAGTGATGAGCAGTTCTTC. The chain has TRBV4-1 and TRBJ2-1, with D tentatively TRBD2 (5 bases). The CDR3 has 13 residues. Germline CDR1 is MGHRA and CDR2 is YSYEKL. The V gene lost 1 base and the J gene lost 8 bases, with 9 bases spanning the gap.